Listed here are 22 T cell receptor beta chains from one sample, sequenced in a study of multiple sclerosis patients with progressive multifocal leukoencephalopathy (dated by TCRdb to about 2019). The protocol used for the library was the immunoSEQ multiplex PCR assay. Not all clones reach the TCRdb copy of this immuneACCESS table, which keeps in-frame sequences only. Checked studies attribute under half of the gap to unresolved V genes and leave the rest unexplained. Here the sample has some 30,000 clones; about 91% occur a single time. The leading ten clones occupy less than 2% of the sample. The time point tag for this specimen amounts to: before natalizumab initiation. The sample taken for sequencing was PBMCs. Every receptor here comes from a man aged 25 to 45 with multiple sclerosis.

The V and J genes are TRBV9 and TRBJ2-1; 9 bases line up with TRBD2. The germline V gene encodes CDR1 SGDLS and CDR2 YYNGEE. V shed 4 bases, J shed 0 bases, and the junction held 2 bases outside the gene matches. The length of the CDR3 is 15 residues. CDR3 loop: CASSRLADSYNEQFF. The DNA for the CDR3 is TGTGCCAGCAGCAGACTAGCGGACTCCTACAATGAGCAGTTCTTC.

The rearrangement links TRBV4-3 to TRBJ2-5, with D tentatively TRBD1 (6 bases). Germline V gene lookup returns CDR1 LGHNA and CDR2 YSLEER. This CDR3 region has 14 residues. The ends were cut back, 0 bases at V and 7 bases at J, with 12 bases in the middle. As DNA, the CDR3 is TGCGCCAGCAGCCAAGATAGGGGGACGGTGACCCAGTACTTC. It translates to CASSQDRGTVTQYF.

CDR3 sequence (DNA): TGCGCCAGCAGCCAAGATTACCCAATTTATGGCTACACCTTC. It encodes CASSQDYPIYGYTF. V and J are TRBV4-3 and TRBJ1-2; unclear D gene. Germline loops: CDR1 LGHNA, CDR2 YSLEER. The CDR3 spans 14 residues. V lost 0 bases and J lost 5, with 10 bases in between.

CDR3 loop: CASSSRPGGTYEQYF. The CDR3 nucleotides are TGTGCCAGCAGCTCCAGGCCAGGGGGAACCTACGAGCAGTACTTC. The chain uses TRBV7-9 and TRBJ2-7, with 7 bases matching TRBD1. The germline V gene has CDR1 SEHNR and CDR2 FQNEAQ (reference sequence). The CDR3 contains 15 residues. V lost 4 bases and J lost 2; bases outside the gene matches: 8.

The J gene is TRBJ2-1, the V gene TRBV2, with D perhaps matching TRBD1 or TRBD2 (6 bases each). Germline-derived CDR1 and CDR2 are SNHLY and FYNNEI. The CDR3 runs 13 residues. Trimming stripped 7 bases from V and 7 bases from J, with 14 bases between. This CDR3 is CASMRGVANEQFF. In DNA, the CDR3 is TGTGCCAGCATGAGGGGGGTAGCTAATGAGCAGTTCTTC. The full variable domain, completed using reference TRBV2 and TRBJ2-1, is EPEVTQTPSHQVTQMGQEVILRCVPISNHLYFYWYRQILGQKVEFLVSFYNNEISEKSEIFDDQFSVERPDGSNFTLKIRSTKLEDSAMYFCASMRGVANEQFFGPGTRLTVL.

The chain links TRBV27 to TRBJ1-5; no clear D gene. Germline lookup yields CDR1 MNHEY and CDR2 SMNVEV (reference sequence). The length of the CDR3 is 15 residues. Trimming left V 1 base short and J 3 bases short, with 10 bases between. CDR3 DNA: TGTGCCAGCAGTTTATATAGTCCATCCAATCAGCCCCAGCATTTT. Translating gives CASSLYSPSNQPQHF.

Here the CDR3 reads CASSYRAGANVLTF. In DNA form, the CDR3 reads TGTGCCAGCAGTTACCGGGCTGGGGCCAACGTCCTGACTTTC. The chain combines TRBV6-6 with TRBJ2-6; D is unclear. Trimming pared 2 bases from V and 2 bases from J, leaving 4 bases between. Germline V gene data show CDR1 as MNHNY and CDR2 as SVGAGI (reference sequence). This CDR3 has 14 residues.

Only one count was recorded for this clone. The chain couples TRBV7-8 to TRBJ2-3; 8 bases are a match to TRBD2. Per germline, CDR1 SGHVS and CDR2 FQNEAQ. J was trimmed by 5 bases and V by 6 bases; bases with no gene match: 10. This CDR3 has 15 residues. The chain's CDR3 is CASSSKREHGDTQYF. CDR3 nucleotides: TGTGCCAGCAGTTCCAAGCGGGAGCACGGAGATACGCAGTATTTT.

The chain uses TRBV19 and TRBJ1-5, with TRBD1 matching over 7 bases. Per germline, CDR1 LNHDA and CDR2 SQIVND (reference sequence). The CDR3 sequence is 15 residues long. Trimming removed 6 bases from V and 7 bases from J; junction bases left unmatched: 12. The CDR3 DNA reads TGTGCCAGTAGCCTGTACAGGGGTAAGGAGCAGCCCCAGCATTTT. This translates into CASSLYRGKEQPQHF.

This chain links TRBV6-5 with TRBJ2-2, with D possibly matching TRBD1 (6 bases). The length of the CDR3 is 13 residues. Trimming removed 7 bases from V and 3 bases from J, with 9 bases in between. Germline CDR1 reads MNHEY; CDR2 reads SVGAGI. The chain's CDR3 is CASKTGYTGELFF. CDR3 DNA sequence: TGTGCCAGCAAAACAGGGTACACCGGGGAGCTGTTTTTT.

The chain is built from TRBV11-3 and TRBJ2-3; a possible D gene is TRBD2 (6 bases). V lost 2 bases, J lost 3 bases, and 12 bases lay in between. The CDR3 is 15 amino acids. Germline V gene lookup returns CDR1 SGHNT and CDR2 YENEEA. The DNA for the CDR3 is TGTGCCAGCAGCTTAAAGTTTAGCGGAACAGATACGCAGTATTTT. Its protein product is CASSLKFSGTDTQYF. Full variable domain (outside the CDR3, taken from reference TRBV11-3 and TRBJ2-3): EAGVVQSPRYKIIEKKQPVAFWCNPISGHNTLYWYLQNLGQGPELLIRYENEEAVDDSQLPKDRFSAERLKGVDSTLKIQPAELGDSAVYLCASSLKFSGTDTQYFGPGTRLTVL.

The CDR3 here is CAWSGAGGAGAFF. CDR3 DNA: TGTGCCTGGAGTGGAGCCGGGGGGGCCGGGGCTTTCTTT. V is TRBV30 and J is TRBJ1-1; a weak D match, TRBD1 (6 bases). CDR1 is GTSNPN and CDR2 is SVGIG in the germline V gene (reference sequence). The CDR3 length is 13 residues. V lost 1 base and J lost 11, with 17 bases in between. The whole variable domain, filled in from reference TRBV30 and TRBJ1-1, reads SQTIHQWPATLVQPVGSPLSLECTVEGTSNPNLYWYRQAAGRGLQLLFYSVGIGQISSEVPQNLSASRPQDRQFILSSKKLLLSDSGFYLCAWSGAGGAGAFFGQGTRLTVV.

The rearrangement uses TRBV7-9 and TRBJ2-3; no clear D. The CDR3 sequence is 13 residues long. Per the germline V gene, CDR1 is SEHNR and CDR2 is FQNEAQ (reference sequence). V lost 0 bases and J 6 bases, leaving 7 bases between the germline ends. The CDR3 nucleotides are TGTGCCAGCAGCTTAGCAGGGATCGATACGCAGTATTTT. Protein product: CASSLAGIDTQYF.

The V gene is TRBV18, the J gene TRBJ1-1, with D uncertain. The CDR3 length is 14 residues. Trimming took 0 bases from V and 6 from J, leaving 11 bases between them. Germline V gene sequence: CDR1 KGHSH, CDR2 LQKENI. This CDR3 is CASSPPSIIAEAFF. The DNA of the CDR3 is TGTGCCAGCTCACCACCCAGTATCATCGCTGAAGCTTTCTTT.

The chain joins TRBV2 to TRBJ1-3; no reliable D call. Trimming cost V 6 bases and J 4 bases, with 19 bases left between them. Germline loops: CDR1 SNHLY, CDR2 FYNNEI. This CDR3 region has 16 residues. The CDR3 DNA reads as TGTGCCAGCAGACTACCGACCACAAGAACGGGAAACACCATATATTTT. Protein product: CASRLPTTRTGNTIYF.

The rearrangement links TRBV6-1 to TRBJ1-3; D unresolved. The germline CDR1 and CDR2 sequences are MNHNS and SASEGT. There are 17 residues in the CDR3. V was cut by 0 bases and J by 3 bases, with 15 bases left in between. The CDR3 DNA is TGTGCCAGCAGTGAAGCGAGGGTTTGGGGAGGTGGAAACACCATATATTTT. This gives the protein CASSEARVWGGGNTIYF.

V usage is TRBV6-6 and J usage is TRBJ1-5; D is ambiguous. Germline V gene data show CDR1 as MNHNY and CDR2 as SVGAGI (reference sequence). The ends were cut back, 0 bases at V and 5 bases at J, with 11 bases in the middle. The CDR3 loop spans 15 amino acids. The CDR3 sequence is CASSYSGPRDQPQHF. The DNA for the CDR3 is TGTGCCAGCAGTTACTCTGGGCCGCGTGATCAGCCCCAGCATTTT.

The chain uses TRBV18 and TRBJ2-7; 8 positions agree with TRBD2. The CDR3 consists of 16 residues. Germline values: CDR1 KGHSH, CDR2 LQKENI. The V gene end was trimmed by 4 bases and the J gene end by 6 bases; junction bases not matched to a gene: 14. CDR3 protein: CASSLDGVAGPLEQYV. The CDR3 DNA reads TGTGCCAGCTCACTGGATGGGGTAGCGGGACCCCTCGAGCAGTACGTC.

V and J are TRBV11-2 and TRBJ2-7, with TRBD2 matching 13 bases. The CDR3 runs 15 residues. V lost 4 bases and J lost 6; bases outside the gene matches: 6. Germline CDR1 and CDR2: SGHAT and FQNNGV. Here the CDR3 DNA reads TGTGCCAGCAGCTCTAGGACTAGCGGGAGTTCCGAGCAGTACTTC. Amino acids: CASSSRTSGSSEQYF.

J is TRBJ2-1 and V is TRBV6-1; tentatively, D is TRBD1 (6 bases). From germline, CDR1 is MNHNS and CDR2 SASEGT. The CDR3 covers 15 residues. Between the trimmed V and J ends, which lost 1 base and 4 bases, there was a span of 11 bases. In nucleotides, the CDR3 is TGTGCCAGCAGTGAAGGGGGGCCTGCGTACAATGAGCAGTTCTTC. Its translation: CASSEGGPAYNEQFF.

The CDR3 loop reads CASSLAQGARYEQYV. In nucleotides, the CDR3 is TGTGCCAGCAGCTTAGCACAGGGGGCGAGGTACGAGCAGTACGTC. V is TRBV11-2 and J is TRBJ2-7; 9 bases align to TRBD1. The V and J ends lost 1 base and 4 bases, in that order; junction bases with no gene match: 5. CDR3 length equals 15 residues. Germline lookup yields CDR1 SGHAT and CDR2 FQNNGV.

The chain is built from TRBV2 and TRBJ2-3, with D perhaps given as TRBD1 or TRBD2 (5 bases each). This CDR3 has 17 residues. V was shortened by 7 bases and J by 1 base, with 21 bases between the two germline ends. Germline V CDR1 and CDR2: SNHLY, FYNNEI. The CDR3 sequence: CASTPVGVRAGTDTQYF. CDR3 sequence (DNA): TGTGCCAGCACCCCGGTAGGGGTGAGGGCGGGCACAGATACGCAGTATTTT.